The next 29 T cell receptor beta chains were all read from a single sample in a study of blood T cell repertoires in COVID-19. The method was immunoSEQ multiplex PCR; TCRdb's version includes in-frame clones alone and lacks a portion of them. This sample has some 240,000 clones, with around 80% found just once. The sequencing sample was made of peripheral blood. These receptors were obtained from a human donor in a cohort sampled during active COVID-19.

The chain joins TRBV28 to TRBJ1-1; 9 nucleotides match TRBD1. Germline loops: CDR1 MDHEN, CDR2 SYDVKM. The J segment lost 6 bases and the V segment lost 6 bases, leaving 2 bases of the junction unmatched. The CDR3 has 12 amino acids. CDR3 sequence: CASRTGGPEAFF. As DNA, the CDR3 is TGTGCCAGCAGAACAGGGGGCCCTGAAGCTTTCTTT. Full variable domain (remainder filled in from reference TRBV28 and TRBJ1-1): DVKVTQSSRYLVKRTGEKVFLECVQDMDHENMFWYRQDPGLGLRLIYFSYDVKMKEKGDIPEGYSVSREKKERFSLILESASTNQTSMYLCASRTGGPEAFFGQGTRLTVV.

The chain links TRBV18 to TRBJ1-5; a weak D match, TRBD1 (5 bases). The CDR3 has 13 amino acids. In germline, CDR1 is KGHSH, CDR2 LQKENI. V was shortened by 6 bases and J by 6 bases, with 12 bases between the two germline ends. DNA for the CDR3: TGTGCCAGCTCCTCAGACAGTTTTCAGCCCCAGCATTTT. This translates into CASSSDSFQPQHF.

The rearrangement joins TRBV5-4 to TRBJ1-2, with 11 positions matching TRBD1. Trimming removed 6 bases from V and 8 bases from J; junction bases left unmatched: 12. CDR3 length: 15 amino acids. The germline CDR1 and CDR2 sequences are SGHNT and YYREEE (reference sequence). The CDR3 nucleotides read TGTGCCAGCACCCCCCCGGGACAGGGGGAAAAAGGCTACACCTTC. It is translated as CASTPPGQGEKGYTF.

V is TRBV5-1 and J is TRBJ1-1; D may be TRBD1 (6 bases). V shed 1 base and J shed 0 bases, with 16 bases lying between them. From germline, CDR1 is SGHRS and CDR2 YFSETQ. The CDR3 totals 17 residues. The CDR3 sequence: CASSLSRGHVVNTEAFF. In nucleotides, the CDR3 is TGCGCCAGCAGCTTGTCCAGGGGTCATGTGGTGAACACTGAAGCTTTCTTT.

This chain joins TRBV10-3 and TRBJ2-1; 12 bases agree with TRBD2. The CDR3 has 15 residues. With 7 bases clipped from V and 7 bases from J, the junction kept 8 bases outside the gene matches. CDR1 ENHRY and CDR2 SYGVKD come from the germline V gene. The CDR3 DNA reads TGTGCCATCACCCGACTAGCGGGAGAAGGGAATGAGCAGTTCTTC. Its translation: CAITRLAGEGNEQFF.

The chain uses TRBV7-2 and TRBJ1-3; D gene unclear. Germline V CDR1 and CDR2: SGHTA, FQGNSA. Trimming shortened V by 7 bases and J by 2 bases, and 12 bases separated the two germline ends. This CDR3 is 14 amino acids long. This chain's CDR3 is CASKDGGPGNTIYF. The CDR3 region has the DNA TGTGCCAGCAAGGACGGAGGTCCTGGAAACACCATATATTTT.

The rearrangement uses TRBV2 and TRBJ2-7; 10 bases align to TRBD1. Per germline, CDR1 SNHLY and CDR2 FYNNEI. V was pared by 4 bases and J by 3 bases, with 6 bases of the junction left unmatched. The CDR3 is 15 amino acids. CDR3 nucleotide sequence: TGTGCCAGCAGTGCCGGACAGGGGGGGGTCTACGAGCAGTACTTC. Encoded protein: CASSAGQGGVYEQYF. The variable domain in full, with the rest retrieved from reference TRBV2 and TRBJ2-7, is EPEVTQTPSHQVTQMGQEVILRCVPISNHLYFYWYRQILGQKVEFLVSFYNNEISEKSEIFDDQFSVERPDGSNFTLKIRSTKLEDSAMYFCASSAGQGGVYEQYFGPGTRLTVT.

This sequence joins TRBV2 and TRBJ2-2, with D possibly matching TRBD2 (5 bases). CDR3 length equals 15 residues. CDR1 and CDR2 (germline): SNHLY, FYNNEI. The V and J ends lost 6 bases and 4 bases respectively, with 15 bases between them. In nucleotides, the CDR3 is TGTGCCAGCAGCAACCGGGTCAGCGGCACCGGGGAGCTGTTTTTT. Protein product: CASSNRVSGTGELFF.

The genes are TRBV6-2 or TRBV6-3 and TRBJ2-5, with TRBD2 matching over 10 bases. V shed 5 bases and J 2 bases; nucleotides not matched to a gene: 2. Germline loops: CDR1 MNHEY, CDR2 SVGEGT. The CDR3 spans 14 residues. This CDR3 reads CASSRTSGQETQYF. The CDR3 region has the DNA TGTGCCAGCAGTAGGACTAGCGGACAAGAGACCCAGTACTTC.

This rearrangement joins TRBV18 to TRBJ1-1, with D perhaps TRBD1 (6 bases). V dropped 1 base and J dropped 4 bases, with 16 bases sitting between them. This CDR3 spans 16 amino acids. CDR1 is KGHSH and CDR2 is LQKENI in the germline V gene. The CDR3 spells CASSPRMERGGTEAFF. CDR3 in DNA: TGTGCCAGCTCACCACGTATGGAGAGAGGGGGCACTGAAGCTTTCTTT.

This clone was detected only a few times. This rearrangement joins TRBV6-5 to TRBJ2-7, with unresolved D. The CDR3 is 13 amino acids. Trimming shortened V by 6 bases and J by 3 bases, and 12 bases separated the two germline ends. The germline V gene has CDR1 MNHEY and CDR2 SVGAGI. CDR3 amino acids: CASSQTDFYEQYF. The CDR3 DNA reads as TGTGCCAGCAGCCAAACCGACTTCTACGAGCAGTACTTC.

This clone was counted only a few times. The CDR3 DNA is TGTGCCAGCAGCTCGCCGGGATCCCTGTGGGCCCGAAAAGGCACTGAAGCTTTCTTT. Translation: CASSSPGSLWARKGTEAFF. The J gene is TRBJ1-1, the V gene TRBV7-9; D gene ambiguous. V lost 4 bases and J lost 4, with 28 bases in between. CDR1 and CDR2 from the germline V gene are SEHNR and FQNEAQ (reference sequence). The CDR3 is 19 amino acids.

The chain recombines TRBV7-9 with TRBJ1-2, with 9 bases matching TRBD1. This CDR3 has 15 amino acids. V dropped 4 bases and J dropped 4; count of bases not matched to a gene: 7. In germline, CDR1 is SEHNR, CDR2 FQNEAQ (reference sequence). CDR3 nucleotides: TGTGCCAGCAGCTCGACCCCGGGACAGGGCTATGGCTACACCTTC. Encoded protein: CASSSTPGQGYGYTF. The complete variable domain, with remaining parts taken from reference TRBV7-9 and TRBJ1-2, reads DTGVSQNPRHKITKRGQNVTFRCDPISEHNRLYWYRQTLGQGPEFLTYFQNEAQLEKSRLLSDRFSAERPKGSFSTLEIQRTEQGDSAMYLCASSSTPGQGYGYTFGSGTRLTVV.

The chain uses TRBV5-6 and TRBJ2-1; D might be TRBD1 (6 bases). The CDR3 covers 17 residues. V was cut by 3 bases and J by 3 bases, with 19 bases left in between. Germline CDR1 is SGHDT and CDR2 is YYEEEE. CDR3 in amino acids: CASSYRVGHEGYNEQFF. The CDR3 DNA reads as TGTGCCAGCAGCTACAGGGTTGGGCACGAGGGCTACAATGAGCAGTTCTTC.

The J gene is TRBJ1-1, the V gene TRBV15; 9 bases fit TRBD1. The CDR3 spans 15 residues. Germline V lookup: CDR1 LNHNV, CDR2 YYDKDF (reference sequence). V shed 6 bases and J 5 bases; nucleotides not matched to a gene: 10. The CDR3 protein is CATSRDRVDETEAFF. The CDR3 nucleotides are TGTGCCACCAGTAGGGACAGGGTGGATGAAACTGAAGCTTTCTTT.

J is TRBJ2-2 and V is TRBV2; 10 nucleotides line up with TRBD2. CDR3 size: 16 residues. The trim removed 7 bases at V and 5 bases at J, leaving 10 bases unmatched. In germline, CDR1 is SNHLY, CDR2 FYNNEI. The CDR3 DNA reads as TGTGCCAGCACAGCGGGAGGGCCGGGGCAGACCGGGGAGCTGTTTTTT. Protein sequence: CASTAGGPGQTGELFF.

The chain combines TRBV19 with TRBJ1-6; 8 bases are shared with TRBD1. Germline V lookup: CDR1 LNHDA, CDR2 SQIVND (reference sequence). The CDR3 runs to 14 residues. Germline trimming cut 7 bases from V and 5 bases from J; bases unmatched to any gene: 4. This CDR3 is CASTPTGDNSPLHF. CDR3 bases: TGTGCCAGTACCCCGACAGGGGATAATTCACCCCTCCACTTT.

The genes are TRBV5-1 and TRBJ2-5, with 7 bases lining up with TRBD1. Germline V lookup: CDR1 SGHRS, CDR2 YFSETQ. The junction had 9 bases not matched to a gene; V was cut back by 0 bases and J by 7 bases. The CDR3 is 15 residues long. CDR3 bases: TGCGCCAGCAGCTTGGACAGGGGACCTACTCGGACCCAGTACTTC. It encodes CASSLDRGPTRTQYF. The full variable domain, its missing parts supplied by reference TRBV5-1 and TRBJ2-5, is KAGVTQTPRYLIKTRGQQVTLSCSPISGHRSVSWYQQTPGQGLQFLFEYFSETQRNKGNFPGRFSGRQFSNSRSEMNVSTLELGDSALYLCASSLDRGPTRTQYFGPGTRLLVL.

The V call is TRBV5-1, the J call TRBJ2-2, with D perhaps matching TRBD1 (5 bases). Germline values: CDR1 SGHRS, CDR2 YFSETQ. Trimming left V 5 bases short and J 4 bases short, with 15 bases between. CDR3 length: 15 amino acids. CDR3 region: CASSPNHRSTGELFF. The CDR3, as DNA: TGCGCCAGCAGTCCCAACCACAGGTCCACCGGGGAGCTGTTTTTT. Variable domain in full (rest from reference TRBV5-1 and TRBJ2-2): KAGVTQTPRYLIKTRGQQVTLSCSPISGHRSVSWYQQTPGQGLQFLFEYFSETQRNKGNFPGRFSGRQFSNSRSEMNVSTLELGDSALYLCASSPNHRSTGELFFGEGSRLTVL.

In its sample, this clone was seen many times. The CDR3 loop is CGTRQSPGGGYTF. CDR3 DNA: TGTGGGACCAGACAGTCCCCCGGTGGGGGCTACACCTTC. V and J are TRBV27 and TRBJ1-2; possibly TRBD1 for D (5 bases). This CDR3 region has 13 residues. Germline-derived CDR1 and CDR2 are MNHEY and SMNVEV (reference sequence).

V is TRBV18 and J is TRBJ1-3; maybe TRBD1 (6 bases). CDR1 is KGHSH, CDR2 LQKENI, per germline. Trimming took 0 bases from V and 2 from J, leaving 8 bases between them. The CDR3 has 15 residues. CDR3 sequence reads: CASSPPTGTGNTIYF. The CDR3 DNA is TGTGCCAGCTCACCACCGACAGGAACTGGAAACACCATATATTTT.

This clone showed up many times. The V and J genes are TRBV7-8 and TRBJ2-7, with 7 positions matching TRBD1. CDR3 length: 14 residues. J gave up 2 bases and V 6 bases, and 7 bases lay outside the gene matches. Per germline, CDR1 SGHVS and CDR2 FQNEAQ. As DNA, the CDR3 is TGTGCCAGCAGAAGCCGACAGGGTACCTACGAGCAGTACTTC. It is translated as CASRSRQGTYEQYF.

The gene calls are TRBV28 and TRBJ2-7; D perhaps matches TRBD2 (6 bases). The germline gives CDR1 MDHEN, CDR2 SYDVKM. Trimming took off 3 bases at V and 2 bases at J, with 20 bases between the two ends. The CDR3 runs 17 residues. The CDR3 loop reads CASSFSPTGLMTYEQYF. CDR3 coding DNA: TGTGCCAGCAGTTTTAGCCCTACGGGACTTATGACCTACGAGCAGTACTTC.

The chain has TRBV29-1 and TRBJ2-2; 8 bases match TRBD1. This CDR3 has 13 amino acids. Trimming cost V 0 bases and J 8 bases; bases outside gene matches: 2. CDR1 and CDR2 from the germline V gene are SQVTM and ANQGSEA. The chain's CDR3 is CSVEDRGPGELFF. The CDR3 nucleotides are TGCAGCGTTGAAGACAGGGGGCCTGGGGAGCTGTTTTTT.

The chain combines TRBV7-6 with TRBJ2-7; the match to TRBD1 covers 10 bases. CDR3 length: 15 residues. Germline-derived CDR1 and CDR2 are SGHVS and FNYEAQ. The J segment lost 3 bases and the V segment lost 5 bases, leaving 7 bases of the junction unmatched. DNA of the CDR3: TGTGCCAGCAGCCTTCAGACAGGGGGCTACTACGAGCAGTACTTC. This encodes CASSLQTGGYYEQYF.

V usage is TRBV7-9 and J usage is TRBJ2-7; TRBD1 might be the D (5 bases). Germline CDR1 reads SEHNR; CDR2 reads FQNEAQ (reference sequence). The CDR3 runs to 13 residues. Trimming took off 1 base at V and 5 bases at J, with 9 bases between the two ends. The CDR3 sequence: CASSLEWGHEQYF. For the CDR3, the DNA is TGTGCCAGCAGCTTAGAGTGGGGCCACGAGCAGTACTTC.

The chain uses TRBV29-1 and TRBJ1-4; no clear D. Trimming left V 6 bases short and J 7 bases short, with 18 bases between. Germline V gives CDR1 SQVTM, CDR2 ANQGSEA. The length of the CDR3 is 14 residues. In DNA form, the CDR3 reads TGCAGCGTCACTCGGACCTCCGGAGGTGAAAAACTGTTTTTT. This codes for CSVTRTSGGEKLFF.

J is TRBJ2-5 and V is TRBV5-8; the match to TRBD2 covers 9 bases. Germline V gives CDR1 SGHTS, CDR2 YDEGEE. This CDR3 contains 15 residues. V lost 4 bases, J lost 5 bases, and 9 bases stayed unmatched. Here the CDR3 reads CASSPPGLARETQYF. The DNA of the CDR3 is TGTGCCAGCAGCCCGCCGGGACTAGCCAGGGAGACCCAGTACTTC.

The V and J genes are TRBV7-9 and TRBJ1-1, with D maybe TRBD1 (5 bases). The V gene lost 6 bases and the J gene lost 4 bases, with 15 bases spanning the gap. Per germline, CDR1 SEHNR and CDR2 FQNEAQ (reference sequence). This CDR3 has 14 amino acids. The CDR3 DNA reads TGTGCCAGCAGTCCGAGGAGGGGCATCACTGAAGCTTTCTTT. Its translation: CASSPRRGITEAFF.